Presented here are 23 T cell receptor beta chains from one specimen sequenced in a study of blood T cells in healthy people across ages. A second PCR, run for roughly 7 to 11 cycles, used a sample-barcoded 5' primer plus a J-beta primer mix. MiXCR was run by TCRdb on the 5' RACE reads, yielding one entry per CDR3 protein. This table has 600,000 or so distinct CDR3 sequences, approximately 30% appearing once. Sequenced material: blood. The receptors come from a woman older than 75 in good health.

This clonotype was counted many times. J is TRBJ2-5 and V is TRBV5-1; the D is unclear. Germline assignment: CDR1 SGHRS and CDR2 YFSETQ. Trimming pared 4 bases from V and 4 bases from J, leaving 14 bases between. The CDR3 is made up of 14 amino acids. CDR3: CASSPSQQGETQYF. For the CDR3, the DNA is TGCGCCAGCAGCCCCTCCCAGCAAGGAGAGACCCAGTACTTC.

The chain uses TRBV3-1 and TRBJ1-4; 9 bases are a match to TRBD1. This CDR3 spans 16 amino acids. Unmatched junction bases numbered 14, after V lost 6 bases and J lost 9 bases. Germline CDR1 LGHDT, CDR2 YNNKEL (reference sequence). DNA for the CDR3: TGTGCCAGCAGTCCCGTACAGGGGGCAGGAGATCAAAAACTGTTTTTT. Amino acid sequence: CASSPVQGAGDQKLFF.

This chain joins TRBV14 and TRBJ1-1, with D possibly being TRBD1 (6 bases). V lost 6 bases and J lost 8, with 19 bases in between. The CDR3 covers 14 residues. CDR1 and CDR2 from the germline V gene are SGHDN and FVKESK. The CDR3 region is CASRRAGGAGEAFF. The CDR3 bases are TGTGCCAGCAGGCGAGCCGGGGGCGCCGGCGAAGCTTTCTTT.

In its sample, this clonotype was seen many times. V usage is TRBV6-2 or TRBV6-3 and J usage is TRBJ2-5; 8 nucleotides align to TRBD1. Unmatched junction bases numbered 6, after V lost 4 bases and J lost 2 bases. CDR1 is MNHEY, CDR2 SVGEGT, per germline. The CDR3 runs to 15 residues. CDR3 bases: TGTGCCAGCAGTTCAACCCGACAGGGGCAAGAGACCCAGTACTTC. Encoded protein: CASSSTRQGQETQYF.

Concerning this clonotype: The junction departs from germline at one end; a sequencing error may be responsible. This sequence joins TRBV9 and TRBJ1-6; 7 nucleotides line up with TRBD1. The germline V gene encodes CDR1 SGDLS and CDR2 YYNGEE. The CDR3 sequence is 18 residues long. The CDR3 spells CASSAQGGRELENSPPHF. The CDR3 region has the DNA TGTGCCAGCAGCGCGCAGGGGGGCAGAGAATTGGAGAATTCACCCCCCCACTTT.

In regard to this clonotype: Germline is not matched at one junction end, which may reflect a read error. The chain joins TRBV12-3 or TRBV12-4 to TRBJ2-3, with no clear D. This CDR3 has 13 amino acids. This chain's CDR3 is CASSLVGTDAQYF. In DNA, the CDR3 is TGTGCCAGCAGTTTAGTTGGTACAGATGCGCAGTATTTT.

Many counts were recorded for this clonotype. The V and J genes are TRBV20-1 and TRBJ2-5; the D gene is possibly TRBD1 (5 bases). This CDR3 comprises 15 residues. Germline lookup yields CDR1 DFQATT and CDR2 SNEGSKA (reference sequence). Trimming removed 5 bases from V and 5 bases from J, with 21 bases in between. CDR3 in amino acids: CSAPRPGISEETQYF. The DNA of the CDR3 is TGCAGTGCTCCGCGCCCAGGGATATCTGAGGAGACCCAGTACTTC.

Comment on this clonotype: This may come from a read error, since a much larger clone is one base off. The J gene is TRBJ1-1, the V gene TRBV6-6, with TRBD1 matching 7 bases. Germline V gene sequence: CDR1 MNHNY, CDR2 SVGAGI (reference sequence). The CDR3 covers 11 residues. Germline trimming cut 4 bases from V and 13 bases from J; bases unmatched to any gene: 6. DNA for the CDR3: TGTGCCAGCAGTTTAGAGGGGGCGTGTTTCTTT. It translates to CASSLEGACFF.

This clonotype showed up many times. J is TRBJ2-1 and V is TRBV4-3; TRBD2 matches 9 bases. Germline lookup yields CDR1 LGHNA and CDR2 YSLEER. This CDR3 has 16 amino acids. V shed 4 bases and J 4 bases; nucleotides not matched to a gene: 8. The CDR3 DNA is TGCGCCAGCAGCCCCTCAGCGGGGGGCCTTTACAATGAGCAGTTCTTC. Protein product: CASSPSAGGLYNEQFF.

This clonotype was seen many times. The V call is TRBV11-1, the J call TRBJ2-5, with D perhaps given as TRBD1 or TRBD2 (5 bases each). The V end lost 5 bases, the J end lost 9 bases, and 16 bases lay between the germline ends. The CDR3 is 13 amino acids. Germline assignment: CDR1 SGHAT and CDR2 FQDESV (reference sequence). The CDR3 loop is CASSQGDRISQYF. The CDR3 DNA reads TGTGCCAGCAGCCAAGGGGACCGCATCTCCCAGTACTTC.

This clonotype was counted ten times or more. J is TRBJ2-1 and V is TRBV5-6; tentatively, D is TRBD1 (5 bases). V was clipped by 0 bases and J by 9 bases, with 10 bases between them. Germline V gene data show CDR1 as SGHDT and CDR2 as YYEEEE. This CDR3 region has 13 residues. CDR3 protein: CASSLGTTSEQFF. Written as DNA, the CDR3 is TGTGCCAGCAGCTTGGGGACAACGAGTGAGCAGTTCTTC.

A word on this clonotype: This may be a read error: a much more frequent sequence differs by one nucleotide. The chain employs TRBV20-1 and TRBJ2-1, with 13 bases aligning to TRBD2. Germline-derived CDR1 and CDR2 are DFQATT and SNEGSKA (reference sequence). Trimming cost V 3 bases and J 8 bases; bases outside gene matches: 10. There are 16 residues in the CDR3. The DNA of the CDR3 is TGCAGTGCTAGCTCCTCGGGGACTAGCGGGGTCGATGAGCAGTTCTTC. Translation gives CSASSSGTSGVDEQFF.

This clonotype was picked up a small number of times. A much bigger clone sits one base away, suggesting this may be a read error. The gene calls are TRBV4-1 and TRBJ2-7, with D possibly being TRBD2 (6 bases). This CDR3 is 15 amino acids long. Germline CDR1 MGHRA, CDR2 YSYEKL. The germline V and J ends were trimmed by 0 bases and 7 bases, with 16 bases remaining between them. CDR3 DNA: TGCGCCAGCAGCCAAGAGCCGGGACTTAAGGGTGAGCAGTACTTC. As protein: CASSQEPGLKGEQYF.

About this clonotype itself: One end of the junction does not line up with germline, which may come from a read error. The gene calls are TRBV6-2 or TRBV6-3 and TRBJ1-4; a weak D match, TRBD1 (5 bases). CDR3 size: 12 residues. Germline V gene sequence: CDR1 MNHEY, CDR2 SVGEGT. In DNA, the CDR3 is TGTGCCAGCAGTTACGGACATGAAGAACTGTTTTTT. Translating gives CASSYGHEELFF.

This clonotype was counted many times. The chain combines TRBV20-1 with TRBJ2-5; D is perhaps TRBD2 (6 bases). CDR3 length equals 15 residues. V was shortened by 0 bases and J by 2 bases, with 13 bases between the two germline ends. The germline gives CDR1 DFQATT, CDR2 SNEGSKA (reference sequence). The CDR3 loop is CSARDGRRHQETQYF. The CDR3 DNA sequence: TGCAGTGCTAGAGATGGGAGGAGACATCAAGAGACCCAGTACTTC.

The chain's CDR3 is CASSYSPGPSYNEQFF. CDR3 in DNA: TGTGCCAGCAGTTACTCCCCGGGACCGTCCTACAATGAGCAGTTCTTC. The V gene is TRBV6-6, the J gene TRBJ2-1; D is perhaps TRBD1 or TRBD2 (5 bases each). The CDR3 contains 16 residues. The germline V gene encodes CDR1 MNHNY and CDR2 SVGAGI (reference sequence). V lost 0 bases, J lost 1 base, and 10 bases lay in between.

This clonotype was seen ten or more times. The rearrangement uses TRBV7-2 and TRBJ2-1, with D perhaps matching TRBD2 (5 bases). Germline V CDR1 and CDR2: SGHTA, FQGNSA. The CDR3 is 15 residues long. Trimming removed 3 bases from V and 0 bases from J, with 9 bases in between. CDR3 in DNA: TGTGCCAGCAGCTTTCCGGGAATCTCCTACAATGAGCAGTTCTTC. As protein: CASSFPGISYNEQFF.

This clonotype appeared a few times. CDR3 coding DNA: TGTGCCAGCAGCTTATATATCCCGGGGGGCAACACCGGGGAGCTGTTTTTT. This encodes CASSLYIPGGNTGELFF. V is TRBV11-2 and J is TRBJ2-2, with D possibly TRBD2 on 7 matching bases. The V end was cut by 2 bases, the J end by 2 bases, with 15 bases between. The CDR3 sequence is 17 residues long. Germline loops: CDR1 SGHAT, CDR2 FQNNGV.

The chain links TRBV9 to TRBJ2-3; D is possibly TRBD1 (5 bases). CDR3 size: 16 residues. Germline V gives CDR1 SGDLS, CDR2 YYNGEE. Trimming shortened V by 0 bases and J by 4 bases, and 15 bases separated the two germline ends. CDR3 in amino acids: CASSVGGRWGPDTQYF. Here the CDR3 DNA reads TGTGCCAGCAGCGTAGGCGGCCGCTGGGGCCCAGATACGCAGTATTTT.

There are a few counts of this clonotype. A clone one base away is much larger, so this may be a read error. The chain is built from TRBV20-1 and TRBJ2-1; possible D gene TRBD1, 5 bases. Germline-derived CDR1 and CDR2 are DFQATT and SNEGSKA (reference sequence). This CDR3 contains 14 residues. The CDR3 loop reads CSAGDSNRYNEQFF. Written as DNA, the CDR3 is TGCAGTGCTGGAGATTCGAACAGGTACAATGAGCAGTTCTTC.

The genes are TRBV7-9 and TRBJ1-1; no reliable D call. Trimming shortened V by 3 bases and J by 3 bases, and 11 bases separated the two germline ends. The V gene's germline CDR1 is SEHNR and CDR2 FQNEAQ (reference sequence). The CDR3 is 14 residues long. CDR3 sequence (DNA): TGTGCCAGCAGCTTGTCGGGCCAGGACACTGAAGCTTTCTTT. Residues: CASSLSGQDTEAFF.

Notes on this clonotype: This clone may be a read error of a much larger clone one base away. The chain joins TRBV6-2 or TRBV6-3 to TRBJ2-3; 11 nucleotides line up with TRBD2. In germline, CDR1 is MNHEY, CDR2 SVGEGT. The CDR3 sequence is 19 residues long. V lost 0 bases to trimming and J lost 6 bases; unmatched junction nucleotides: 14. For the CDR3, the DNA is TGTGCCAGCAGTTACTCTCCCCAAGACGCTAGCGGGGGGTTGGATACGCAGTATTTT. Translating gives CASSYSPQDASGGLDTQYF.

The rearrangement joins TRBV5-4 to TRBJ2-5; 12 nucleotides line up with TRBD2. CDR3 length equals 16 residues. Germline CDR1 SGHNT, CDR2 YYREEE (reference sequence). V dropped 3 bases and J dropped 11; count of bases not matched to a gene: 14. The CDR3 DNA is TGTGCCAGCAGCTCAGTCCGGACTAGCGGGGAAAATGAGCAGTACTTC. It is translated as CASSSVRTSGENEQYF. Based on the CDR3 plus reference TRBV5-4 and TRBJ2-5, the full variable domain is ETGVTQSPTHLIKTRGQQVTLRCSSQSGHNTVSWYQQALGQGPQFIFQYYREEENGRGNFPPRFSGLQFPNYSSELNVNALELDDSALYLCASSSVRTSGENEQYFGPGTRLLVL.